Reported below is one T cell receptor (beta chain). This sample is part of a study of blood T cell repertoires in COVID-19. Clones were sequenced by immunoSEQ multiplex PCR, and TCRdb holds only the in-frame ones, with some missing. Seen here are 130,000 to 150,000 clones, 85% to 90% observed once, and the top ten hold about 10%. Per germline, CDR1 MDHEN and CDR2 SYDVKM. The ends lost 6 bases at V and 1 base at J; junction bases unmatched: 26. This CDR3 region has 22 residues. This chain connects TRBV28 to TRBJ2-7; 11 bases are shared with TRBD2. The clonotype was recovered from a man between 50 and 59 years old with active or convalescent COVID-19. Sequenced: peripheral blood. This CDR3 is CASRDPIPRVVATSGRSYEQYF. The CDR3 DNA follows: TGTGCCAGCAGGGACCCCATCCCCAGGGTAGTTGCAACTAGCGGGAGATCCTACGAGCAGTACTTC.